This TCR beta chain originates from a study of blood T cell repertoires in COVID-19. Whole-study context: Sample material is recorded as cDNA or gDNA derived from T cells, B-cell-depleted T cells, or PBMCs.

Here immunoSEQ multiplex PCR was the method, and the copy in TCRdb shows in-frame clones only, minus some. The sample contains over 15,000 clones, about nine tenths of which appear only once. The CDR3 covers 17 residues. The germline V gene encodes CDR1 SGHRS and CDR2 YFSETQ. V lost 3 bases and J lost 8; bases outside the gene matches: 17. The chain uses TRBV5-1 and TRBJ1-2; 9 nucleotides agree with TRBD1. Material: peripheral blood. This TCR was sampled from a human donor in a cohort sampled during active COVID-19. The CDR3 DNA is TGCGCCAGCAGCTGGGGGTTAGTCGACAGGGGGATCCGAGGCTACACCTTC. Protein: CASSWGLVDRGIRGYTF. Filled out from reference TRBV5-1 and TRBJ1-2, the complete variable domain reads KAGVTQTPRYLIKTRGQQVTLSCSPISGHRSVSWYQQTPGQGLQFLFEYFSETQRNKGNFPGRFSGRQFSNSRSEMNVSTLELGDSALYLCASSWGLVDRGIRGYTFGSGTRLTVV.